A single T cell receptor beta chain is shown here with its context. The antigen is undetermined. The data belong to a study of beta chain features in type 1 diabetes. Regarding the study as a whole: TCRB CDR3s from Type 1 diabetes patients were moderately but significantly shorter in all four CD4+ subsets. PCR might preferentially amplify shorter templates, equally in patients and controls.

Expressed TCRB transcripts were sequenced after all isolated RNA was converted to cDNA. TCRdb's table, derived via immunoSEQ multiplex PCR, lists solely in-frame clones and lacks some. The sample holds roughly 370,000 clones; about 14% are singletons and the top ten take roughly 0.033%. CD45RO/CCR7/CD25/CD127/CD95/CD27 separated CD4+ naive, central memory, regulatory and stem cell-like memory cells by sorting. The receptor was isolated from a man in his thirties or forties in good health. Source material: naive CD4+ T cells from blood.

CDR3 DNA: TGTGCCTGGAGTTCCCTACAGGGACTTAATGAAAAACTGTTTTTT. It encodes CAWSSLQGLNEKLFF. J is TRBJ1-4 and V is TRBV30, with TRBD1 as a possible D gene (6 bases). Germline V lookup: CDR1 GTSNPN, CDR2 SVGIG (reference sequence). V was trimmed by 2 bases and J by 4 bases, leaving 14 bases between them. The CDR3 consists of 15 residues.